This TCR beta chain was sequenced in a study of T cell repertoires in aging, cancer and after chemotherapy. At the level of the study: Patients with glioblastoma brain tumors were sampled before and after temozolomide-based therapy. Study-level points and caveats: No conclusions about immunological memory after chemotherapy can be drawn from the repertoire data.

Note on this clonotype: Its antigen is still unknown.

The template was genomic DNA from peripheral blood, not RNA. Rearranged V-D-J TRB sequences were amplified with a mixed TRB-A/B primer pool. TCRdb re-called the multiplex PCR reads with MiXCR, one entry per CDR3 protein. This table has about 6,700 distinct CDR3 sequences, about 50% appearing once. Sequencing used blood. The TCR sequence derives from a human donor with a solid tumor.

DNA of the CDR3: TGTGCCAGCAGTGAAGCGCTAGCGGTCACAGATACGCAGTATTTT. Translation: CASSEALAVTDTQYF. V gene TRBV7-6 combines with J gene TRBJ2-3, with 7 positions matching TRBD2. This CDR3 is built from 15 residues. The V gene end was trimmed by 6 bases and the J gene end by 2 bases; junction bases not matched to a gene: 8. CDR1 SGHVS and CDR2 FNYEAQ come from the germline V gene.